This TCR beta chain was identified in a study of blood T cell repertoires in COVID-19 (TCRdb year 2020). Turning to the overall study: Collaborator samples came from the United States, Italy and Spain and covered acute and convalescent phases of COVID-19. The prospective study material was composed of cDNA or gDNA derived from T cells, B-cell-depleted T cells, or PBMCs. Deeply sampled blood TCRbeta repertoires from subjects exposed to, actively infected with, or recovered from COVID-19 were included in the dataset. The repertoires were released in a freely available public database intended as a resource for research on the immune response to SARS-CoV-2. Samples came from the ongoing ImmuneRACE study (first 160 participants) plus 1,254 subjects from 6 global collaborators. A de-identified subject ID, COVID-19 status, age in years and sex were almost always included in the sample metadata. Where HLA class I and class II types were available, the types were taken from metadata supplied by the sample provider, not from assay-based typing. Overall results and qualifications from the work: The amount of clinical and demographic metadata varied by source and participant and was provided uncurated.

With regard to this clone: It lacks a known antigen. Base quality data are lacking; no much larger clone is found one base away.

TCRbeta CDR3 regions were amplified from genomic DNA using the immunoSEQ Assay, a bias-controlled multiplex PCR. Processing in the source paper ran as follows. Within the assay, amplification of reference gene primers was used to estimate how many nucleated cells each sample contained. To quantify the absolute abundance of each unique TCRbeta CDR3 rearrangement, sequence reads were collapsed and filtered. For each sample, productive Simpson clonality was calculated as the square root of Simpson's diversity index over productive rearrangements. TCRdb limited this immuneACCESS table to in-frame rearrangements with V and J called. A share of clones is missing; checked studies link under half to unresolved V genes, and the rest is unexplained. Clone size and V and J calls were adopted from that table, with D and trimming inferred from the DNA. This sample is represented by 150,000 or so clones; roughly 87% of them were singletons. Of the sample, about 5% is held by the ten largest clones.

Based on the germline V gene, the CDR1 and CDR2 sequences are SGDLS and YYNGEE. V and J are trimmed by 7 bases and 4 bases, and the gene matches miss 3 bases of the junction. From its cysteine to its phenylalanine, the CDR3 spans 12 amino acids. Left in the record is the CDR3 DNA by itself, 36 bases read in frame from the first base. The collaborating institutions used their own protocols to collect whole blood in K2EDTA tubes. Collaborator samples were shipped for TCRbeta analysis as frozen whole blood, isolated PBMCs, or DNA extracted from either sample type. What was sequenced was peripheral blood. This clonotype was obtained from a human donor in a cohort sampled during active COVID-19. The V and J segments used are TRBV9 and TRBJ1-2; a stretch of 8 junction bases matches TRBD1. The CDR3 region: CASGQGVYGYTF. The nucleotides read TGTGCCAGCGGACAGGGAGTCTATGGCTACACCTTC. Joined to the reference TRBV9 and TRBJ1-2 proteins, this CDR3 gives the full variable domain: DSGVTQTPKHLITATGQRVTLRCSPRSGDLSVYWYQQSLDQGLQFLIQYYNGEERAKGNILERFSAQQFPDLHSELNLSSLELGDSALYFCASGQGVYGYTFGSGTRLTVV.